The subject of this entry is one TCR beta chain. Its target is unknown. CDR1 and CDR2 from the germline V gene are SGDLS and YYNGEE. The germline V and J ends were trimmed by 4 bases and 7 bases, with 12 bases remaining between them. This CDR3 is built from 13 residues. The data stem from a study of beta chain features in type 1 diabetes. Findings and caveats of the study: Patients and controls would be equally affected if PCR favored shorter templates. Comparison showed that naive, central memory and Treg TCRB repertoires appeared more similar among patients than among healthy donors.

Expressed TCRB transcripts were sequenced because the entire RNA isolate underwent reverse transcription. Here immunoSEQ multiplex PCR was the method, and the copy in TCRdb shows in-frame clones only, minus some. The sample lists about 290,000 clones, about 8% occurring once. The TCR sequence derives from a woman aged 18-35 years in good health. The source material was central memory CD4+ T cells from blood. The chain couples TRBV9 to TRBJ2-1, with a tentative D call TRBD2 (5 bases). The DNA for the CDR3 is TGTGCCAGCAGCCCGGGAATCGAAAATGAGCAGTTCTTC. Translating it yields CASSPGIENEQFF.